A selection of T cell receptor beta chains follows, all from one sample in a study of T cells in Graves' hyperthyroidism and ophthalmopathy. TCRdb reanalysed the multiplex PCR reads using MiXCR and keeps one entry per CDR3 protein. The sample contains some 500,000 distinct CDR3 sequences, around 22% of which appear only once. Sequenced sample: blood. The receptors were gathered from a woman aged 30 to 39 with Graves' ophthalmopathy. CDR3s include the opening cysteine and the closing phenylalanine or tryptophan. A D gene is named only where the DNA matches it firmly. Rows may omit the clone size; those that give it use once, few, many or a size class.

V gene,clone size,J gene,D gene,CDR3 DNA,CDR3 protein
TRBV27,-,TRBJ2-7,TRBD2,TGTGCCAGCAGCCACCAGGGTAGCGGGGTCAGGGAGCAGTACTTC,CASSHQGSGVREQYF
TRBV20-1,-,TRBJ2-5,-,TGCAGTGCTAGGTTCGGCGGGGGCCAGAAAGAGACCCAGTACTTC,CSARFGGGQKETQYF
TRBV6-1,-,TRBJ1-2,-,TGTGCCAGCAGTGAAGCAGGATACTATGGCTACACCTTC,CASSEAGYYGYTF
TRBV6-5,many,TRBJ1-5,TRBD1,TGTGCCAGCACGCGGGGACAGGGCATCAATCAGCCCCAGCATTTT,CASTRGQGINQPQHF
TRBV2,many,TRBJ1-1,-,TGTGCCAGCACACCGACAGGCGGGGCGCGTGAAGCTTTCTTT,CASTPTGGAREAFF
TRBV7-9,many,TRBJ2-7,-,TGTGCCAGCAGCTTAAGGGTGACACAATACGAGCAGTACTTC,CASSLRVTQYEQYF
TRBV10-3,-,TRBJ2-7,TRBD1,TGTGCCATAATGGTGTTTTTTGGGACAGGGGTAACCTACGAGCAGTACTTC,CAIMVFFGTGVTYEQYF
TRBV3-1,many,TRBJ2-5,TRBD2,TGTGCCAGCAGCCAAGATTCGGCTAGCGGGGGAGAGACCCAGTACTTC,CASSQDSASGGETQYF
TRBV28,few,TRBJ2-7,TRBD2,TGTGCCAGCAGACGACTAGCGGGAGGGCCCGGGCCCTACGAGCAGTACTTC,CASRRLAGGPGPYEQYF
TRBV5-5,many,TRBJ1-1,-,TGTGCCAGCAGCTTGGGCAGGGTCCGCACTGAAGCTTTCTTT,CASSLGRVRTEAFF
TRBV6-5,many,TRBJ1-2,-,TGTGCCAGCAGTTACCGTGACAACTATGGCTACACCTTC,CASSYRDNYGYTF
TRBV4-2,many,TRBJ1-2,TRBD1,TGTGCCAGCAGCCAAGAGAAGGACAGGGGCTATGGCTACACCTTC,CASSQEKDRGYGYTF
TRBV5-1,many,TRBJ2-7,TRBD2,TGCGCCAGCAGCTTCGCCCTAGCGGGGACCCTTCTTAAGCCCTACGAGCAGTACTTC,CASSFALAGTLLKPYEQYF
TRBV7-8,-,TRBJ2-5,TRBD2,TGTGCCAGCAGCTTATTTCTAGCGGACCAAGAGACCCAGTACTTC,CASSLFLADQETQYF
TRBV4-1,-,TRBJ1-2,-,TGCGCCAGCAGCCAAGGTGTTGGGTTCAGCAAACATTATGGCTACACCTTC,CASSQGVGFSKHYGYTF
TRBV5-6,-,TRBJ2-5,-,TGTGCCAGCAGCGCCGGACGGATCCAAGAGACCCAGTACTTC,CASSAGRIQETQYF
TRBV28,many,TRBJ1-2,TRBD1,TGTGCCAGCAACCCGCCGGGGACAGGGGGAACCTATGGCTACACCTTC,CASNPPGTGGTYGYTF
TRBV27,-,TRBJ1-1,-,TGTGCCAGCAGTTTTTCAAGGGGACTGAACACTGAAGCTTTCTTT,CASSFSRGLNTEAFF
TRBV11-2,-,TRBJ1-5,-,TGTGCCAGCAGCTTATTGGGATACAATCAGCCCCAGCATTTT,CASSLLGYNQPQHF